This T cell receptor (beta chain) was sequenced for a study of blood T cell repertoires in COVID-19. Study information: The United States, Italy and Spain provided the acute and convalescent COVID-19 samples.

This table comes from immunoSEQ multiplex PCR, and its TCRdb copy is limited to in-frame clones, with some not included. The sample lists around 230,000 clones; about 80% were seen once. Germline V CDR1 and CDR2: LNHNV, YYDKDF (reference sequence). V was pared by 9 bases and J by 1 base, with 1 base of the junction left unmatched. The CDR3 runs 14 residues. Recruits, aged about 18 to 100 years, lived in 24 US areas. Allocation to cohorts depended on clinical history reported by the participants. The receptor was isolated from a man between 40 and 49 years old who had recovered from COVID-19. The sequencing input was PBMCs or T cells enriched from blood (not recorded which). The V and J genes are TRBV15 and TRBJ2-3, with 13 bases aligning to TRBD2. The CDR3 nucleotides are TGTGCCACGGGGACTAGCGGGGGCACAGATACGCAGTATTTT. Translating it yields CATGTSGGTDTQYF.